The 26 T cell receptor beta chains presented below share a single source sample, sequenced in a study of identical twins. A single record per CDR3 protein comes from TCRdb applying MiXCR to the 5' RACE reads. The data show 350,000 to 400,000 distinct CDR3 sequences, approximately 9.1% seen once. Sample: naive T cells sorted from blood. All receptors come from a woman between 50 and 59 years old in good health.

Only a few counts were recorded for this clonotype. The V call is TRBV18, the J call TRBJ2-7; 8 bases line up with TRBD2. CDR3 length: 17 amino acids. V shed 3 bases and J 5 bases; nucleotides not matched to a gene: 15. CDR1 KGHSH and CDR2 LQKENI come from the germline V gene. DNA for the CDR3: TGTGCCAGCTCACCGCAGAGCCTGGGACTAGGATCCCACGAGCAGTACTTC. This encodes CASSPQSLGLGSHEQYF.

This clonotype was seen a handful of times. J is TRBJ2-5 and V is TRBV4-1, with D possibly being TRBD1 (5 bases). The V gene lost 4 bases and the J gene lost 5 bases, with 17 bases spanning the gap. The CDR3 has 15 residues. CDR1 and CDR2 (germline): MGHRA, YSYEKL. CDR3 residues: CASSPSQGLGETQYF. Here the CDR3 DNA reads TGCGCCAGCAGCCCAAGTCAGGGATTAGGGGAGACCCAGTACTTC.

The count of this clonotype is one. The chain uses TRBV30 and TRBJ2-5; 7 positions match TRBD2. V shed 2 bases, J shed 5 bases, and the junction held 8 bases outside the gene matches. The CDR3 covers 14 residues. Germline V gives CDR1 GTSNPN, CDR2 SVGIG (reference sequence). CDR3 bases: TGTGCCTGGAGTATTGGGGGGGTTGTGGAGACCCAGTACTTC. This gives the protein CAWSIGGVVETQYF.

A few counts support this clonotype. DNA for the CDR3: TGTGCCAGCAGCTATGCCCCGGGGAACACTGAAGCTTTCTTT. Residues: CASSYAPGNTEAFF. V is TRBV11-1 and J is TRBJ1-1; D is undetermined. The V end was cut by 4 bases, the J end by 1 base, with 10 bases between. Germline V gene data show CDR1 as SGHAT and CDR2 as FQDESV (reference sequence). The CDR3 spans 14 residues.

The J gene is TRBJ1-1, the V gene TRBV15, with a tentative D call TRBD1 (5 bases). The germline V gene has CDR1 LNHNV and CDR2 YYDKDF (reference sequence). Trimming left V 9 bases short and J 4 bases short, with 15 bases between. The CDR3 is made up of 13 amino acids. The CDR3 region has the DNA TGTGCCACGAGGGGTAGGTTTACCACTGAAGCTTTCTTT. Its translation: CATRGRFTTEAFF.

At least ten counts were recorded for this clonotype. J is TRBJ2-5 and V is TRBV13; D might be TRBD2 (5 bases). V was trimmed by 1 base and J by 5 bases, leaving 17 bases between them. Germline V gives CDR1 PRHDT, CDR2 FYEKMQ (reference sequence). This CDR3 contains 16 residues. CDR3 in amino acids: CASSLESSEGKETQYF. The CDR3 region has the DNA TGTGCCAGCAGCTTAGAGTCGTCTGAGGGAAAGGAGACCCAGTACTTC. The full variable domain, its missing parts supplied by reference TRBV13 and TRBJ2-5, is AAGVIQSPRHLIKEKRETATLKCYPIPRHDTVYWYQQGPGQDPQFLISFYEKMQSDKGSIPDRFSAQQFSDYHSELNMSSLELGDSALYFCASSLESSEGKETQYFGPGTRLLVL.

This chain joins TRBV6-5 and TRBJ2-7; TRBD2 matches 7 bases. This CDR3 region has 14 residues. CDR1 is MNHEY and CDR2 is SVGAGI in the germline V gene. J lost 5 bases, V lost 2 bases, and 6 bases had no gene match. The CDR3 DNA reads as TGTGCCAGCAGTTACAACGGGAGGCCTCACGAGCAGTACGTC. Its protein product is CASSYNGRPHEQYV.

The table lists this clonotype with a few counts. The V and J genes are TRBV4-1 and TRBJ2-3; the D is unclear. Trimming took 2 bases from V and 0 from J, leaving 6 bases between them. Germline V gene data show CDR1 as MGHRA and CDR2 as YSYEKL. The CDR3 consists of 14 residues. The CDR3 is CASSQFLSTDTQYF. The CDR3 DNA is TGCGCCAGCAGCCAATTTCTTAGCACAGATACGCAGTATTTT.

V and J are TRBV5-6 and TRBJ1-4, with D unclear. V dropped 5 bases and J dropped 5 bases, with 16 bases sitting between them. This CDR3 has 15 amino acids. Germline assignment: CDR1 SGHDT and CDR2 YYEEEE. The CDR3 loop is CASSSGPVRNEKLFF. CDR3 coding DNA: TGTGCCAGCAGTTCCGGCCCTGTGCGAAATGAAAAACTGTTTTTT.

This clonotype was seen only a few times. The rearrangement joins TRBV20-1 to TRBJ2-7; D may be TRBD2 (6 bases). Germline assignment: CDR1 DFQATT and CDR2 SNEGSKA (reference sequence). Deletions cut 3 bases from V and 4 bases from J, with 19 bases between. The CDR3 loop spans 15 amino acids. This chain's CDR3 is CSARSPLVGGYEQYF. As DNA, the CDR3 is TGCAGTGCTAGGTCTCCCCTCGTGGGGGGATACGAGCAGTACTTC.

The chain links TRBV7-9 to TRBJ2-7; D is unclear. Germline loops: CDR1 SEHNR, CDR2 FQNEAQ (reference sequence). The CDR3 loop spans 14 amino acids. Trimming cost V 1 base and J 5 bases, with 12 bases left between them. The CDR3 protein is CASSLDDGLNEQYV. The DNA for the CDR3 is TGTGCCAGCAGCTTAGACGATGGGTTGAACGAGCAGTACGTC.

The sample holds many counts of this clonotype. The rearrangement uses TRBV7-9 and TRBJ1-5; D is unclear. The CDR3 runs 19 residues. Trimming took off 3 bases at V and 0 bases at J, with 21 bases between the two ends. Germline values: CDR1 SEHNR, CDR2 FQNEAQ (reference sequence). CDR3 amino acids: CASSLATYQSGFSNQPQHF. The DNA of the CDR3 is TGTGCCAGCAGCTTGGCCACCTACCAATCTGGGTTTAGCAATCAGCCCCAGCATTTT.

This clonotype was detected many times. The chain has TRBV5-1 and TRBJ1-1, with D perhaps matching TRBD1 (6 bases). CDR3 length equals 14 residues. Trimming pared 3 bases from V and 1 base from J, leaving 10 bases between. Per germline, CDR1 SGHRS and CDR2 YFSETQ. The CDR3 DNA is TGCGCCAGCAGCTCTCCGGGGGCGAACACTGAAGCTTTCTTT. This encodes CASSSPGANTEAFF.

Only a few counts were recorded for this clonotype. The V call is TRBV3-1, the J call TRBJ2-1; TRBD2 might be the D (6 bases). The CDR3 has 18 residues. Germline V gives CDR1 LGHDT, CDR2 YNNKEL (reference sequence). Trimming shortened V by 0 bases and J by 5 bases, and 20 bases separated the two germline ends. As DNA, the CDR3 is TGTGCCAGCAGCCAAGAGGTTATACTAGCAGGAAGGGACAATGAGCAGTTCTTC. Translation: CASSQEVILAGRDNEQFF.

There are a few counts of this clonotype. The chain joins TRBV18 to TRBJ2-5; 7 nucleotides agree with TRBD2. The J segment lost 5 bases and the V segment lost 1 base, leaving 4 bases of the junction unmatched. CDR3 length: 14 amino acids. Germline V gives CDR1 KGHSH, CDR2 LQKENI. CDR3 sequence reads: CASSPRREVETQYF. The CDR3 coding sequence is TGTGCCAGCTCACCACGCCGGGAGGTGGAGACCCAGTACTTC.

This clonotype was counted a few times. The CDR3 DNA is TGTGCCACCAGTGATAGCGGGGAGGGCTTCAATGAGCAGTTCTTC. It yields the protein CATSDSGEGFNEQFF. This sequence joins TRBV24-1 and TRBJ2-1, with TRBD2 identical over 7 bases. Trimming at V came to 3 bases and at J to 6 bases, leaving 7 bases not matched to a gene. The CDR3 totals 15 residues. Germline V gene data show CDR1 as KGHDR and CDR2 as SFDVKD.

This clonotype was observed a handful of times. This chain connects TRBV2 to TRBJ2-5; D might be TRBD2 (5 bases). The CDR3 is 16 residues long. The germline V and J ends were trimmed by 1 base and 2 bases, with 14 bases remaining between them. Germline V gene data show CDR1 as SNHLY and CDR2 as FYNNEI. Written as DNA, the CDR3 is TGTGCCAGCAGTGAAGAGGTGCCTGGGGAGCAAGAGACCCAGTACTTC. As protein: CASSEEVPGEQETQYF.

Turning to this clonotype: Sequence at one end of the junction differs from germline and may be a read error. J is TRBJ2-7 and V is TRBV7-7; maybe TRBD2 (6 bases). The CDR3 spans 15 residues. Germline-derived CDR1 and CDR2 are SSHAT and FNYEAQ (reference sequence). The CDR3 sequence: CASSPYQGPSVEQYF. The CDR3 nucleotides read TGTGCTAGCAGCCCCTACCAGGGCCCTAGCGTCGAGCAGTACTTC. The full variable domain, in which reference TRBV7-7 and TRBJ2-7 provide the parts outside the CDR3, is GAGVSQSPRYKVTKRGQDVTLRCDPISSHATLYWYQQALGQGPEFLTYFNYEAQPDKSGLPSDRFSAERPEGSISTLTIQRTEQRDSAMYRCASSPYQGPSVEQYFGPGTRLTVT.

This clonotype appeared many times. V gene TRBV5-5 combines with J gene TRBJ2-7, with D perhaps given as TRBD1 or TRBD2 (5 bases each). Trimming took 5 bases from V and 4 from J, leaving 22 bases between them. This CDR3 has 16 amino acids. Germline CDR1 is SGHKS and CDR2 is YYEKEE (reference sequence). CDR3 protein: CASRAPGTSRPYEQYF. The CDR3 DNA is TGTGCCAGCAGGGCCCCCGGGACCTCGCGCCCTTACGAGCAGTACTTC.

The chain recombines TRBV6-5 with TRBJ2-5; perhaps TRBD2 as D (5 bases). There are 13 residues in the CDR3. Trimming stripped 0 bases from V and 7 bases from J, with 9 bases between. Germline V lookup: CDR1 MNHEY, CDR2 SVGAGI. CDR3: CASSYSADGTQYF. CDR3 coding DNA: TGTGCCAGCAGTTACTCAGCGGACGGGACCCAGTACTTC.

This clonotype appeared many times. V usage is TRBV7-9 and J usage is TRBJ2-1; 7 bases fit TRBD2. The CDR3 is 15 residues long. Germline V gene lookup returns CDR1 SEHNR and CDR2 FQNEAQ (reference sequence). The V gene end was trimmed by 7 bases and the J gene end by 0 bases; junction bases not matched to a gene: 6. CDR3 nucleotides: TGTGCCAGCACACGGGGGGTAAGCTCCTACAATGAGCAGTTCTTC. Protein: CASTRGVSSYNEQFF.

This clonotype was seen a handful of times. The V and J genes are TRBV12-5 and TRBJ1-1; D remains ambiguous. V lost 5 bases and J lost 4, with 11 bases in between. The CDR3 covers 13 residues. The germline gives CDR1 LGHNT, CDR2 FRNRAP. The CDR3 DNA reads TGTGCTAGTGGTGTGAGGTGGGTCACTGAAGCTTTCTTT. It yields the protein CASGVRWVTEAFF. The full variable domain, with the rest looked up from reference TRBV12-5 and TRBJ1-1, is DARVTQTPRHKVTEMGQEVTMRCQPILGHNTVFWYRQTMMQGLELLAYFRNRAPLDDSGMPKDRFSAEMPDATLATLKIQPSEPRDSAVYFCASGVRWVTEAFFGQGTRLTVV.

This clonotype was seen only a few times. DNA for the CDR3: TGTGCCACTGTCTCCTACAATGAGCAGTTCTTC. It is translated as CATVSYNEQFF. V and J are TRBV25-1 and TRBJ2-1; D remains ambiguous. The CDR3 spans 11 residues. In germline, CDR1 is MGHDK, CDR2 SYGVNS. V was shortened by 10 bases and J by 0 bases, with 4 bases between the two germline ends.

This sequence joins TRBV7-9 and TRBJ1-5; TRBD1 matches at 9 bases. CDR1 and CDR2 (germline): SEHNR, FQNEAQ (reference sequence). Germline trimming cut 5 bases from V and 9 bases from J; bases unmatched to any gene: 8. The length of the CDR3 is 14 residues. CDR3 nucleotide sequence: TGTGCCAGCAGCGTGGGACAGGGCTCAGGGCCCCAGCATTTT. Protein product: CASSVGQGSGPQHF.

This clonotype was seen only a few times. V usage is TRBV10-3 and J usage is TRBJ1-2, with TRBD1 as a possible D gene (5 bases). The ends were cut back, 6 bases at V and 2 bases at J, with 13 bases in the middle. Germline CDR1 ENHRY, CDR2 SYGVKD. This CDR3 is 14 amino acids long. This CDR3 reads CAISVEGPNYGYTF. The CDR3 DNA is TGTGCCATCAGCGTGGAGGGGCCAAACTATGGCTACACCTTC.

This clonotype was seen ten or more times. The chain combines TRBV20-1 with TRBJ1-5; tentatively, D is TRBD1 (6 bases). V shed 0 bases and J shed 7 bases, with 13 bases lying between them. The length of the CDR3 is 14 residues. Germline V lookup: CDR1 DFQATT, CDR2 SNEGSKA (reference sequence). The CDR3 nucleotides read TGCAGTGCTAGAGATCCAGGGGTCGGCCAGCCCCAGCATTTT. It translates to CSARDPGVGQPQHF.